Below are 3 T cell receptor beta chains sequenced from a single sample in a study of control samples from healthy donors and cancer patients. Sequencing used immunoSEQ multiplex PCR; TCRdb keeps in-frame clones, though not all of them. The sample holds approximately 130,000 clones, about nine tenths seen once. The sample consisted of blood. Source of these receptors: a man aged 35 to 55 in good health.

The gene calls are TRBV11-3 and TRBJ2-4; no clear D gene. V gave up 5 bases and J gave up 8 bases, with 19 bases separating them. Germline CDR1 is SGHNT and CDR2 is YENEEA. The CDR3 spans 15 residues. The CDR3 loop is CASSPQTGPGDIQYF. In DNA form, the CDR3 reads TGTGCCAGCAGCCCCCAGACCGGACCCGGTGACATTCAGTACTTC.

This chain connects TRBV24-1 to TRBJ1-5; TRBD1 agrees at 7 bases. CDR1 is KGHDR, CDR2 SFDVKD, per germline. V trimming: 5 bases; J trimming: 3 bases; junction bases outside the gene matches: 3. The CDR3 length is 14 residues. This chain's CDR3 is CATSGDRVNQPQHF. For the CDR3, the DNA is TGTGCCACCAGTGGAGACAGGGTCAATCAGCCCCAGCATTTT.

The chain has TRBV7-2 and TRBJ2-2; 12 positions match TRBD1. The CDR3 runs 17 residues. Unmatched junction bases numbered 3, after V lost 1 base and J lost 3 bases. The germline V gene encodes CDR1 SGHTA and CDR2 FQGNSA. The CDR3 sequence: CASSLGDRGRDTGELFF. The CDR3 nucleotides are TGTGCCAGCAGCTTAGGGGACAGGGGGCGCGACACCGGGGAGCTGTTTTTT.